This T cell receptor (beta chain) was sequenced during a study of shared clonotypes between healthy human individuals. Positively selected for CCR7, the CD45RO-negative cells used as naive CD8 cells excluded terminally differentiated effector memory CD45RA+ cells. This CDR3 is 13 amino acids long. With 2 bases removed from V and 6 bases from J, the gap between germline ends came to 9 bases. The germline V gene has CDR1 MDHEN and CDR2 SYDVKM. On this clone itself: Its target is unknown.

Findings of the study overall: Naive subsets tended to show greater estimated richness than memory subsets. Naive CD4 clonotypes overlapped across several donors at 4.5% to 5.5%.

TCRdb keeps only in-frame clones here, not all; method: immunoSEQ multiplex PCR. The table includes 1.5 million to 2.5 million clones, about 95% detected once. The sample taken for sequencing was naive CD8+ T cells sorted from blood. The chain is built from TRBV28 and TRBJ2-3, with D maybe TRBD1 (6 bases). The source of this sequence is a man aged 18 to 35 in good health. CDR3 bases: TGTGCCAGCAGTTTAAGGACAGACGATACGCAGTATTTT. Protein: CASSLRTDDTQYF.